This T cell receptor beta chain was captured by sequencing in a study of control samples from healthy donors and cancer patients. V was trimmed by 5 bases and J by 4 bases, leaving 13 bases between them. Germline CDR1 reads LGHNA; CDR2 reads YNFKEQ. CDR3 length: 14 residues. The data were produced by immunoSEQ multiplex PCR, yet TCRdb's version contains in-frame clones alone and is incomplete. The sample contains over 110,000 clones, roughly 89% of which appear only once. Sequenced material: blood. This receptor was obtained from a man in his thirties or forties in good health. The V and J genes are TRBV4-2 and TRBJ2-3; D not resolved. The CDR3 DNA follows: TGTGCCAGCAGCGGAAGGGCCGGACCAGATACGCAGTATTTT. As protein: CASSGRAGPDTQYF.